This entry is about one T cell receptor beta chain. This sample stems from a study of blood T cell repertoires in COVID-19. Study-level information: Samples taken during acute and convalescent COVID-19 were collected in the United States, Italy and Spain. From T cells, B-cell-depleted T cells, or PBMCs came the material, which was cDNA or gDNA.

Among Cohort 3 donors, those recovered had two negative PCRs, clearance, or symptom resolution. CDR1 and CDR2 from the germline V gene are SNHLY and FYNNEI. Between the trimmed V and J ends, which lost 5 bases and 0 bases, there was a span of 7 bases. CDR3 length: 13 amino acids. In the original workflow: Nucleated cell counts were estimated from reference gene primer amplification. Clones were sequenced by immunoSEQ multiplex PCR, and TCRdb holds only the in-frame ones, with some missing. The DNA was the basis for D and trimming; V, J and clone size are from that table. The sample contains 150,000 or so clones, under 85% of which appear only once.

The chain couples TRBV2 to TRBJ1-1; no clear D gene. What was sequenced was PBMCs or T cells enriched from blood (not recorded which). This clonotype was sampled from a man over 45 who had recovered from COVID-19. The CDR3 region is CASSRLMNTEAFF. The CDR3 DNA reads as TGTGCCAGCAGTAGACTCATGAACACTGAAGCTTTCTTT. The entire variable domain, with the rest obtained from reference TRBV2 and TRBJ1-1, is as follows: EPEVTQTPSHQVTQMGQEVILRCVPISNHLYFYWYRQILGQKVEFLVSFYNNEISEKSEIFDDQFSVERPDGSNFTLKIRSTKLEDSAMYFCASSRLMNTEAFFGQGTRLTVV.